This T cell receptor (beta chain) was sequenced for a study of blood T cells in healthy people across ages. Whole-study findings and limits: Naive T cell percentage showed a strong correlation with TCR beta diversity.

Trimming took 6 bases from V and 7 from J; bases not matched to a gene: 3. The CDR3 length is 12 residues. This clonotype was counted ten times or more. Its specificity is unknown. Primers used in a second PCR of roughly 6 to 11 cycles were a sample-barcoded 5' primer and a J-beta primer mix. Using its own MiXCR run on the 5' RACE reads, TCRdb lists one record per CDR3 protein. The table shows about 1 million distinct CDR3 sequences, with 25% occurring only once. These data also featured in a second study, about T cells of mothers and their children. From that second work: Donation came from a few healthy Caucasian mothers together with their six children. There were over 9.5 million TCR beta CDR3 reads from each mother and about 3 million from each child.

The V call is TRBV12-3 or TRBV12-4, the J call TRBJ2-7; 10 bases line up with TRBD1. This TCR derives from a girl aged 2-10 years in good health. Sample: blood. CDR3 in amino acids: CASSRDRGEQYF. CDR3 nucleotides: TGTGCCAGCAGCCGGGACAGGGGAGAGCAGTACTTC.